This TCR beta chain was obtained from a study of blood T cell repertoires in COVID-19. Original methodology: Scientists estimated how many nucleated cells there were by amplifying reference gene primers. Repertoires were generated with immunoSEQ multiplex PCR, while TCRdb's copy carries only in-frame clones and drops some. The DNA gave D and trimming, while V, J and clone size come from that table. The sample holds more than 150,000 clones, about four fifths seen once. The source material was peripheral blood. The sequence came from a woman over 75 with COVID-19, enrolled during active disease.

Here the CDR3 reads CASSVRDSPEETQYF. CDR3 in DNA: TGTGCCAGCAGTGTCCGGGACAGCCCTGAAGAGACCCAGTACTTC. V gene TRBV2 combines with J gene TRBJ2-5, with 7 bases identical to TRBD1. Germline CDR1 and CDR2: SNHLY and FYNNEI. Unmatched junction bases numbered 8, after V lost 4 bases and J lost 3 bases. The CDR3 runs to 15 residues.